This TCR beta chain originates from a study of T cells after yellow fever vaccination. Study at large: Libraries from low-cell-number fractions were prepared with the SMART-Seq v4 Ultra Low Input RNA kit.

This clonotype has a count of ten or more. Antigen: not known. The CDR3 contains 13 residues. V gave up 4 bases and J gave up 4 bases; unmatched junction bases: 4. Germline V gene lookup returns CDR1 SGHRS and CDR2 YFSETQ. Study results and caveats: Contamination by abundant bulk-population clonotypes could be present in FACS-sorted repertoires. Some clonotypes, a small share, were shared between CD4 and CD8 compartments. Compared with primary, the secondary response was weaker and peaked at day 5, not 15.

TCRdb re-called the 5' RACE reads through MiXCR, storing one row per CDR3 protein. The repertoire consists of around 260,000 distinct CDR3 sequences, with over 4.5% occurring once and the leading ten covering roughly 3.5%. This sequence was found in a man between 18 and 29 years old who received the YFV17D yellow fever vaccine. The rearrangement uses TRBV5-1 and TRBJ1-1; the match to TRBD1 covers 7 bases. Sample: CD4+ T cells sorted from PBMCs, taken on the day of the yellow fever booster vaccination. This CDR3 is CASSPWTGTEAFF. The CDR3 nucleotides read TGCGCCAGCAGCCCATGGACAGGCACTGAAGCTTTCTTT.